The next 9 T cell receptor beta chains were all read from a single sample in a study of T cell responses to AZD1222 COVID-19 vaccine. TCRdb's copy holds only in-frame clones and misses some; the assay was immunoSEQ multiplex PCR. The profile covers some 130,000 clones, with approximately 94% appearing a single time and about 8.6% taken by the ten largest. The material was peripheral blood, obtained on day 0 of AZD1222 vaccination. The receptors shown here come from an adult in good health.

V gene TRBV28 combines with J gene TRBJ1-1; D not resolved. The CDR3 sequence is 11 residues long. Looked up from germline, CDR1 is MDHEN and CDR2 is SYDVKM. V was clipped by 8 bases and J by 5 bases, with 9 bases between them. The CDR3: CASGVRTEAFF. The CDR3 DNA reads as TGTGCCAGCGGGGTACGGACTGAAGCTTTCTTT.

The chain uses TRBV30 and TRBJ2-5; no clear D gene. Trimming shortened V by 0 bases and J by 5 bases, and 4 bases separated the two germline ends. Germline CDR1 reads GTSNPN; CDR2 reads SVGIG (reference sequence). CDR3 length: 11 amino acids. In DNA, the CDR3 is TGTGCCTGGAGTGTACTGGAGACCCAGTACTTC. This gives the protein CAWSVLETQYF.

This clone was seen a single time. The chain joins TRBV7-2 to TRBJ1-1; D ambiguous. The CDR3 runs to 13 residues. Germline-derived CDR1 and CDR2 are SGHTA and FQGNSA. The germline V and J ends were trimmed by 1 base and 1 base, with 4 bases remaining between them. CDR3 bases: TGTGCCAGCAGCTTAGTCCAGAACACTGAAGCTTTCTTT. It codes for CASSLVQNTEAFF.

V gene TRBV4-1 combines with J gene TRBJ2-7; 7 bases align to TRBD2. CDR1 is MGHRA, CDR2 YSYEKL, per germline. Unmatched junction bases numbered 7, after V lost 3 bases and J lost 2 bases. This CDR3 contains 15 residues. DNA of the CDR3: TGCGCCAGCAGCCAGGATCGCGGGAGTACCTACGAGCAGTACTTC. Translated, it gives CASSQDRGSTYEQYF.

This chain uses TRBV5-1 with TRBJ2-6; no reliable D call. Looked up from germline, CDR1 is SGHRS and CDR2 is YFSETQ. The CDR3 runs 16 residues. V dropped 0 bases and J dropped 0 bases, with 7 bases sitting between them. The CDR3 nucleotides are TGCGCCAGCAGCTTGGGTCAGCTCTCTGGGGCCAACGTCCTGACTTTC. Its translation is CASSLGQLSGANVLTF.

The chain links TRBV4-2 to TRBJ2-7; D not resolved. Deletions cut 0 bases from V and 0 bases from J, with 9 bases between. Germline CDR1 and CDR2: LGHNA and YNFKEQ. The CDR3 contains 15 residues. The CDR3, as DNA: TGTGCCAGCAGCCAAGATGCCACTACCTCCTACGAGCAGTACTTC. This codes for CASSQDATTSYEQYF.

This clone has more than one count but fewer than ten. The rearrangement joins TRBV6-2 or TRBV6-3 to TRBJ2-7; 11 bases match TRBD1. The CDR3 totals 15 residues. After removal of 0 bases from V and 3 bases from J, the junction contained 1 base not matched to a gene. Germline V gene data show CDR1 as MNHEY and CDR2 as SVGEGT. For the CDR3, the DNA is TGTGCCAGCAGTTACTCCGGGACAGGGGGCTACGAGCAGTACTTC. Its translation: CASSYSGTGGYEQYF.

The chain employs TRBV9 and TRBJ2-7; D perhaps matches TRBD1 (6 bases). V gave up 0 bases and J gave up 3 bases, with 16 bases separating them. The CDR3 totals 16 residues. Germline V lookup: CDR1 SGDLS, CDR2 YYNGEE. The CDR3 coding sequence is TGTGCCAGCAGCGTAGTTTTCAGGGGACCTTACTACGAGCAGTACTTC. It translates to CASSVVFRGPYYEQYF.

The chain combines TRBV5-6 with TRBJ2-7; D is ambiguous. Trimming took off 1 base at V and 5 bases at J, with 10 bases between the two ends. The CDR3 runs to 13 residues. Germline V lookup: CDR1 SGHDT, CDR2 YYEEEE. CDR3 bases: TGTGCCAGCAGCTTGCAAGGGTTGAACGAGCAGTACTTC. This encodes CASSLQGLNEQYF.